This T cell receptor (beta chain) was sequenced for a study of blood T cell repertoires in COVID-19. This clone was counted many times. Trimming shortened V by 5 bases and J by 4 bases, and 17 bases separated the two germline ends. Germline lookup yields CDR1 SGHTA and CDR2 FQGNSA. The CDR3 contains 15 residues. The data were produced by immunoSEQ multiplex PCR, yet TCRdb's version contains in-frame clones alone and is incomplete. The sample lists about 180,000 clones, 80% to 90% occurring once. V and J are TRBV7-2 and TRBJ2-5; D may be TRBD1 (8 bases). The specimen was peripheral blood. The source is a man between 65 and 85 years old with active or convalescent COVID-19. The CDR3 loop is CASSLRTGRGETQYF. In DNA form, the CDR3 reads TGTGCCAGCAGCCTTAGGACAGGGAGGGGAGAGACCCAGTACTTC.